This T cell receptor beta chain is from a study of identical twins. A note on this clonotype: Its antigen is undetermined.

Germline loops: CDR1 DFQATT, CDR2 SNEGSKA (reference sequence). V shed 2 bases, J shed 3 bases, and the junction held 9 bases outside the gene matches. This CDR3 is built from 16 residues. Points from the study as a whole: Possibly, invariant MAIT and iNKT cells partly confounded zero-insertion analyses.

One entry per CDR3 protein, called by TCRdb with MiXCR from the 5' RACE reads. The data show roughly 720,000 distinct CDR3 sequences, roughly 18% seen once. This sample was also put to use in a study of T cells expressing NK-cell markers. As that report states: Sorted CD3+CD56+NKG2C+, CD3+CD56+NKG2C- and CD3+CD56-NKG2C+ T cells supplied TCR beta repertoires. Also leading the CD3+CD56-NKG2C+ fraction in a handful of donors were these clonotypes.

The sample taken for sequencing was PBMCs. The rearrangement uses TRBV20-1 and TRBJ2-1; 8 bases map to TRBD2. The source of this sequence is a woman under 30 in good health. The CDR3: CSARRLAGPSYNEQFF. CDR3 nucleotide sequence: TGCAGTGCTAGACGCCTAGCGGGCCCGAGCTACAATGAGCAGTTCTTC.